This is a list of T cell receptor beta chains from one sample in a study of beta chain features in type 1 diabetes. Assay: immunoSEQ multiplex PCR; the TCRdb copy retains only in-frame clones and omits some. The repertoire consists of a few hundred thousand clones, with around 22% occurring once and the leading ten covering about 0.011%. Sequencing used naive CD4+ T cells from blood. These TCRs come from a woman under 40 with type 1 diabetes. CDR3s include the opening cysteine and the closing phenylalanine or tryptophan. The D gene is left open where the match is weak. Clone size, where shown, is once, few, many, or a class for clones that have expanded.

size,length,J,D,V,DNA,CDR3
-,10,TRBJ2-1,-,TRBV7-2,TGTGCCAGCAGCTCCGATGAGCAGTTCTTC,CASSSDEQFF
few,14,TRBJ1-2,-,TRBV9,TGTGCCAGCAGCGTAGAGGCAGGGCGATATGGCTACACCTTC,CASSVEAGRYGYTF
-,15,TRBJ1-5,TRBD1,TRBV2,TGTGCCAGCAGTGGTCGAAGACAGGGAGATCAGCCCCAGCATTTT,CASSGRRQGDQPQHF
few,14,TRBJ2-7,-,TRBV2,TGTGCCAGCACAATGGGGGGTCGCTCCTACGAGCAGTACTTC,CASTMGGRSYEQYF
few,13,TRBJ2-3,-,TRBV30,TGTGCCTGGAGTGGGACGGGATCAGATACGCAGTATTTT,CAWSGTGSDTQYF
few,12,TRBJ2-5,-,TRBV18,TGTGCCAGCTCACCACGGGCAGAGACCCAGTACTTC,CASSPRAETQYF
few,15,TRBJ2-5,TRBD2,TRBV6-6,TGTGCCAGCAGTTCCCACTTAGCGGGTCAAGAGACCCAGTACTTC,CASSSHLAGQETQYF
few,11,TRBJ2-5,-,TRBV9,TGTGCCAGCAGCCGGGGGGAGACCCAGTACTTC,CASSRGETQYF
few,16,TRBJ2-7,-,TRBV4-2,TGTGCCAGCAGCCAAGCAACATCCCCAGGTATCCACGAGCAGTACTTC,CASSQATSPGIHEQYF
-,16,TRBJ1-3,-,TRBV4-1,TGCGCCAGCAGCCCGCGGACCTTAGGGGCTGGAAACACCATATATTTT,CASSPRTLGAGNTIYF
-,15,TRBJ2-1,TRBD2,TRBV9,TGTGCCAGCAGCGCCGGGACTAGCGGGTGGGATGAGCAGTTCTTC,CASSAGTSGWDEQFF
-,15,TRBJ2-7,TRBD2,TRBV7-9,TGTGCCAGCAGCTTAGGGACTAGCGGGAGTGACGAGCAGTACTTC,CASSLGTSGSDEQYF
-,16,TRBJ2-7,TRBD2,TRBV9,TGTGCCAGCAGCGTAGGCTGGGCTAGCGGGACATACGAGCAGTACTTC,CASSVGWASGTYEQYF
-,14,TRBJ1-2,TRBD1,TRBV9,TGTGCCAGCAGGGGACCGACAGGGGTCTATGGCTACACCTTC,CASRGPTGVYGYTF
-,14,TRBJ1-1,-,TRBV18,TGTGCCAGCTCACCAATGGAACAGTACACTGAAGCTTTCTTT,CASSPMEQYTEAFF
few,15,TRBJ2-3,-,TRBV29-1,TGCAGCGTTGGCAGGGGCGGATCTAGCACAGATACGCAGTATTTT,CSVGRGGSSTDTQYF
-,13,TRBJ1-1,-,TRBV6-1,TGTGCCAGCACCCTGGGACACAACACTGAAGCTTTCTTT,CASTLGHNTEAFF
-,16,TRBJ1-5,TRBD1,TRBV30,TGTGCCTGGAGTGTAACAGGGGGAACCTTCAATCAGCCCCAGCATTTT,CAWSVTGGTFNQPQHF
few,13,TRBJ1-5,-,TRBV14,TGTGCCAGCAGCCAAAACATGGATCAGCCCCAGCATTTT,CASSQNMDQPQHF
few,17,TRBJ2-6,TRBD1,TRBV18,TGTGCCAGCTCGCCCAATACAGGGGGCTCTGGGGCCAACGTCCTGACTTTC,CASSPNTGGSGANVLTF
few,13,TRBJ2-3,-,TRBV28,TGTGCCAGCAGCTTGGGGACAACAGATACGCAGTATTTT,CASSLGTTDTQYF
few,15,TRBJ2-2,-,TRBV7-2,TGTGCCAGCAGCTTAGTGATGTGGGGGGCCGGGGAGCTGTTTTTT,CASSLVMWGAGELFF
-,18,TRBJ1-2,-,TRBV4-2,TGTGCCAGCAGCCTCCTGGCCGGTGACACCCTTAGAAACTATGGCTACACCTTC,CASSLLAGDTLRNYGYTF
-,16,TRBJ2-2,TRBD2,TRBV30,TGTGCCTGGAGTTCGAGACTAGCGGGAAGGTCCGGGGAGCTGTTTTTT,CAWSSRLAGRSGELFF
-,15,TRBJ2-1,TRBD2,TRBV9,TGTGCCAGCAGCGTCGGGACTAGCGGCTACAATGAGCAGTTCTTC,CASSVGTSGYNEQFF
few,13,TRBJ1-1,-,TRBV19,TGTGCCAGTAGAGGACAACCCTCCACTGAAGCTTTCTTT,CASRGQPSTEAFF
few,16,TRBJ2-5,TRBD2,TRBV27,TGTGCCAGCAGCCACACACTAGCGGGAGATCAAGAGACCCAGTACTTC,CASSHTLAGDQETQYF
-,11,TRBJ1-2,-,TRBV9,TGTGCCAGCAGCAGACAGAACGGCTACACCTTC,CASSRQNGYTF
-,15,TRBJ2-2,-,TRBV9,TGTGCCAGCAGCGTACGGGACTCCGGGGGCGGGGAGCTGTTTTTT,CASSVRDSGGGELFF
few,16,TRBJ1-1,-,TRBV11-2,TGTGCCAGCAGCTTAGTAAGAGGCAGGGTAAAGACTGAAGCTTTCTTT,CASSLVRGRVKTEAFF
-,14,TRBJ2-5,-,TRBV4-1,TGCGCCAGCAGCCAAGTTGGCGGTTGGCTGACCCAGTACTTC,CASSQVGGWLTQYF
-,17,TRBJ2-5,-,TRBV5-1,TGCGCCAGCAGCTTGGGTATTCCACCAGGTTACCAAGAGACCCAGTACTTC,CASSLGIPPGYQETQYF